Each of the 19 T cell receptor beta chains below was sequenced from the same sample in a study of OX40 agonist ivuxolimab in advanced cancers. The protocol was immunoSEQ multiplex PCR, while the TCRdb copy is restricted to in-frame clones and leaves out a portion. The sample holds 35,000 to 40,000 clones, 80% to 90% seen once. Sequences were derived from CD4+ or CD8+ T cells sorted from blood, sampled in a trial of the OX40 agonist ivuxolimab. These receptors all stem from an adult with an advanced solid tumor such as melanoma, head and neck, liver or kidney cancer.

The chain uses TRBV30 and TRBJ2-7, with 10 positions matching TRBD1. CDR1 and CDR2 (germline): GTSNPN, SVGIG (reference sequence). This CDR3 is 15 amino acids long. V lost 3 bases, J lost 3 bases, and 8 bases stayed unmatched. The CDR3 DNA is TGTGCCTGGAGGGAGAGGACAGGGGGATTCTACGAGCAGTACTTC. This encodes CAWRERTGGFYEQYF.

V is TRBV29-1 and J is TRBJ1-1; no definite D call. The CDR3 runs 15 residues. Trimming cost V 1 base and J 6 bases, with 18 bases left between them. Germline CDR1 is SQVTM and CDR2 is ANQGSEA. In nucleotides, the CDR3 is TGCAGCGTTGAAGTCGGGCCGGGAGGGAGGGCTGAAGCTTTCTTT. Translated, it gives CSVEVGPGGRAEAFF. The full variable domain, with the rest looked up from reference TRBV29-1 and TRBJ1-1, is SAVISQKPSRDICQRGTSLTIQCQVDSQVTMMFWYRQQPGQSLTLIATANQGSEATYESGFVIDKFPISRPNLTFSTLTVSNMSPEDSSIYLCSVEVGPGGRAEAFFGQGTRLTVV.

This rearrangement joins TRBV28 to TRBJ1-2, with D hard to call. V was cut by 6 bases and J by 2 bases, with 13 bases left in between. From germline, CDR1 is MDHEN and CDR2 SYDVKM. CDR3 length equals 14 residues. CDR3: CASSLDGLNYGYTF. CDR3 in DNA: TGTGCCAGCAGCCTCGACGGGTTGAACTATGGCTACACCTTC.

The rearrangement links TRBV13 to TRBJ2-4; D may match TRBD1 or TRBD2 (6 bases each). V lost 1 base and J lost 3, with 13 bases in between. Per germline, CDR1 PRHDT and CDR2 FYEKMQ (reference sequence). CDR3 length equals 16 residues. The CDR3 loop reads CASSLDGGWSKNIQYF. CDR3 in DNA: TGTGCCAGCAGCTTAGACGGGGGCTGGAGCAAAAACATTCAGTACTTC.

This chain uses TRBV13 with TRBJ1-2, with D possibly TRBD1 on 6 matching bases. CDR3 length: 16 amino acids. Trimming took 4 bases from V and 10 from J, leaving 25 bases between them. Per the germline V gene, CDR1 is PRHDT and CDR2 is FYEKMQ (reference sequence). CDR3 in DNA: TGTGCCAGCAGCTCGGTCTGGGGTGGGGGCCAAGGGGACTACACCTTC. Protein: CASSSVWGGGQGDYTF. Looking up the rest from reference TRBV13 and TRBJ1-2 gives the full variable domain: AAGVIQSPRHLIKEKRETATLKCYPIPRHDTVYWYQQGPGQDPQFLISFYEKMQSDKGSIPDRFSAQQFSDYHSELNMSSLELGDSALYFCASSSVWGGGQGDYTFGSGTRLTVV.

For the CDR3, the DNA is TGCGCCAGCAGCGACGCTAGCGGGGGGGTCCCAGATACGCAGTATTTT. Translating it yields CASSDASGGVPDTQYF. The chain uses TRBV5-1 and TRBJ2-3; 12 positions match TRBD2. V lost 4 bases to trimming and J lost 4 bases; unmatched junction nucleotides: 7. This CDR3 has 16 residues. Germline V gene data show CDR1 as SGHRS and CDR2 as YFSETQ.

This chain joins TRBV7-9 and TRBJ1-2; D unclear. The CDR3 extends over 13 amino acids. Trimming stripped 10 bases from V and 2 bases from J, with 14 bases between. Germline V gene sequence: CDR1 SEHNR, CDR2 FQNEAQ (reference sequence). In nucleotides, the CDR3 is TGTGCCATCGACAAAACACCGAACTATGGCTACACCTTC. This encodes CAIDKTPNYGYTF.

This clone is termed medium-sized. The rearrangement uses TRBV7-9 and TRBJ2-5; no definite D call. The germline V gene encodes CDR1 SEHNR and CDR2 FQNEAQ (reference sequence). The CDR3 length is 12 residues. V was shortened by 6 bases and J by 4 bases, with 9 bases between the two germline ends. CDR3 amino acids: CASSSQTETQYF. The CDR3 DNA is TGTGCCAGCAGTTCCCAGACAGAGACCCAGTACTTC.

V and J are TRBV5-4 and TRBJ1-1; the D is unclear. CDR1 is SGHNT, CDR2 YYREEE, per germline (reference sequence). V shed 4 bases and J shed 0 bases, with 16 bases lying between them. This CDR3 contains 16 residues. The CDR3 loop is CASSPCGGSMNTEAFF. CDR3 nucleotide sequence: TGTGCCAGCAGCCCCTGTGGTGGGAGCATGAACACTGAAGCTTTCTTT.

This sequence joins TRBV4-1 and TRBJ2-5; no definite D call. This CDR3 contains 16 residues. The ends were cut back, 3 bases at V and 1 base at J, with 15 bases in the middle. The germline CDR1 and CDR2 sequences are MGHRA and YSYEKL. This CDR3 reads CASSHLKWEGQETQYF. The CDR3 region has the DNA TGCGCCAGCAGCCATCTCAAATGGGAAGGCCAAGAGACCCAGTACTTC.

This clone was detected only a few times. This chain uses TRBV4-3 with TRBJ2-7, with 9 positions matching TRBD2. The CDR3 loop spans 16 amino acids. The V gene end was trimmed by 3 bases and the J gene end by 3 bases; junction bases not matched to a gene: 9. The germline CDR1 and CDR2 sequences are LGHNA and YSLEER. CDR3 sequence reads: CASSQSRLAVLYEQYF. The CDR3 nucleotides read TGCGCCAGCAGCCAGAGCAGACTAGCGGTCCTCTACGAGCAGTACTTC.

This chain uses TRBV4-3 with TRBJ2-7; 9 bases line up with TRBD2. Germline V gene lookup returns CDR1 LGHNA and CDR2 YSLEER. Losses at the gene ends were 3 bases for V and 3 bases for J; bases not matched to a gene: 12. CDR3 length: 17 amino acids. The CDR3 sequence is CASSHGLSAGGHYEQYF. CDR3 sequence (DNA): TGCGCCAGCAGCCACGGGCTCTCAGCGGGGGGACACTACGAGCAGTACTTC.

V is TRBV27 and J is TRBJ2-1; a weak D match, TRBD2 (5 bases). V was shortened by 5 bases and J by 4 bases, with 18 bases between the two germline ends. Germline CDR1 reads MNHEY; CDR2 reads SMNVEV (reference sequence). The CDR3 runs to 16 residues. The DNA for the CDR3 is TGTGCCAGCAGTGACGGTTACGGGGATAGGTACAATGAGCAGTTCTTC. Translated, it gives CASSDGYGDRYNEQFF.

CDR3 region: CASSLTGMLQGNTEAFF. The CDR3 DNA reads as TGCGCCAGCAGCTTGACAGGAATGTTACAGGGGAACACTGAAGCTTTCTTT. The chain joins TRBV5-1 to TRBJ1-1, with D possibly being TRBD1 (6 bases). The CDR3 covers 17 residues. Per germline, CDR1 SGHRS and CDR2 YFSETQ. Trimming took off 1 base at V and 1 base at J, with 17 bases between the two ends.

This chain connects TRBV4-2 to TRBJ2-7; TRBD2 agrees at 9 bases. The CDR3 has 15 amino acids. V gave up 2 bases and J gave up 1 base; unmatched junction bases: 3. Germline V gives CDR1 LGHNA, CDR2 YNFKEQ. CDR3 amino acids: CASSQNSGGSYEQYF. CDR3 coding DNA: TGTGCCAGCAGCCAAAATAGCGGGGGTTCCTACGAGCAGTACTTC.

This clone was seen just once. Different DNA sequences within this sample yield the same CDR3. The rearrangement uses TRBV9 and TRBJ2-3; D gene ambiguous. Per germline, CDR1 SGDLS and CDR2 YYNGEE. The ends were cut back, 4 bases at V and 2 bases at J, with 8 bases in the middle. The CDR3 contains 13 residues. Here the CDR3 reads CASSPSITDTQYF. The CDR3 bases are TGTGCCAGCAGCCCATCTATCACAGATACGCAGTATTTT.

The chain combines TRBV27 with TRBJ1-5; D gene uncertain. Germline V gene sequence: CDR1 MNHEY, CDR2 SMNVEV (reference sequence). Trimming left V 6 bases short and J 3 bases short, with 9 bases between. CDR3 size: 13 residues. DNA of the CDR3: TGTGCCAGCAGCTCAGGTATCAATCAGCCCCAGCATTTT. The encoded protein is CASSSGINQPQHF.

This chain connects TRBV25-1 to TRBJ1-4, with D unclear. Germline V gene data show CDR1 as MGHDK and CDR2 as SYGVNS. V lost 0 bases, J lost 0 bases, and 2 bases lay in between. The CDR3 extends over 14 amino acids. CDR3 bases: TGTGCCAGCAGTGAATATGCAACTAATGAAAAACTGTTTTTT. This codes for CASSEYATNEKLFF.

V is TRBV25-1 and J is TRBJ2-5; D gene uncertain. V was shortened by 7 bases and J by 5 bases, with 11 bases between the two germline ends. This CDR3 contains 12 residues. CDR1 and CDR2 (germline): MGHDK, SYGVNS. CDR3 in amino acids: CASTPGGETQYF. CDR3 nucleotide sequence: TGTGCCAGCACCCCAGGTGGGGAGACCCAGTACTTC. Full variable domain (remainder filled in from reference TRBV25-1 and TRBJ2-5): EADIYQTPRYLVIGTGKKITLECSQTMGHDKMYWYQQDPGMELHLIHYSYGVNSTEKGDLSSESTVSRIRTEHFPLTLESARPSHTSQYLCASTPGGETQYFGPGTRLLVL.